This T cell receptor beta chain was recovered during a study of blood T cell repertoires in COVID-19. Study-level background: Sample material is recorded as cDNA or gDNA derived from T cells, B-cell-depleted T cells, or PBMCs.

Profiling relied on immunoSEQ multiplex PCR, and the TCRdb table lists in-frame clones only, not all of them. The sample lists over 300,000 clones, about 82% occurring once. Germline V gene data show CDR1 as MNHEY and CDR2 as SMNVEV (reference sequence). Unmatched junction bases numbered 9, after V lost 6 bases and J lost 2 bases. The CDR3 runs to 15 residues. Sequencing input: peripheral blood. The rearrangement links TRBV27 to TRBJ2-7, with TRBD2 matching 8 bases. The TCR sequence derives from a human donor in a cohort sampled during active COVID-19. CDR3 in DNA: TGTGCCAGCAGATTTAGCGGGGCAAACACCTACGAGCAGTACTTC. It translates to CASRFSGANTYEQYF.